This TCR beta chain stems from a study of shared clonotypes between healthy human individuals. V was pared by 5 bases and J by 8 bases, with 20 bases between. The CDR3 extends over 15 amino acids. Germline CDR1 SGDLS, CDR2 YYNGEE. With CCR7-negative CD45RA+ TemRA cells, CD45RO+ cells were combined in CD8 memory. Regarding this clone: Antigen unknown.

Study-wide results and limits: A reduction in generation probabilities was seen for non-shared clonotypes relative to those shared by all four donors.

Assay runs were performed at deep level. TCRdb's table, derived via immunoSEQ multiplex PCR, lists solely in-frame clones and lacks some. The repertoire holds 85,000 to 100,000 clones, with 68% as singletons. Source material: memory CD8+ T cells sorted from blood. The subset was: CD45RO+ cells pooled with CCR7-negative TemRA cells. The chain is built from TRBV9 and TRBJ2-1, with a tentative D call TRBD2 (6 bases). The sequence was obtained from a man aged 25 to 40 in good health. DNA of the CDR3: TGTGCCAGCAGGGCCGCAGGGCTACCGGGGGATGAGCAGTTCTTC. Residues: CASRAAGLPGDEQFF.